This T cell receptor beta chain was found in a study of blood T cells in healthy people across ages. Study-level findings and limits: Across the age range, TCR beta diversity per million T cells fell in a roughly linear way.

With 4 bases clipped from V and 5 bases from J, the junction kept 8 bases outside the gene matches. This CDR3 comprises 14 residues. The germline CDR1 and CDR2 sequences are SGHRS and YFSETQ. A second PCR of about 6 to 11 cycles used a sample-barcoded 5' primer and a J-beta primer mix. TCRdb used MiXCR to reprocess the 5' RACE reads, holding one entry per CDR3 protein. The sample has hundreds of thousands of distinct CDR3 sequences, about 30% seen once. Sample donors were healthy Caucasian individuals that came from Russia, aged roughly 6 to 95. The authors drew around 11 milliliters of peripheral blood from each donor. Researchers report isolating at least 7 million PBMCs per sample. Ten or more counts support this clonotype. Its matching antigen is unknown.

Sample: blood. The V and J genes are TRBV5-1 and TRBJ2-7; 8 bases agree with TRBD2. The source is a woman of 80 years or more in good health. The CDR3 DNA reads TGCGCCAGCAGCCCCGGGAGGGGTAAAGACGAGCAGTACTTC. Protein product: CASSPGRGKDEQYF.